Each of the 4 T cell receptor beta chains below was sequenced from the same sample in a study of a mutant IDH1 vaccine in newly diagnosed glioma. The sample's time point: week 35, safety follow-up. Every vaccination contained 300 ug of the mutant IDH1 20-mer peptide and was paired with topical imiquimod. The assay was immunoSEQ multiplex PCR, and TCRdb's table has in-frame clones only and misses some. The repertoire consists of tens of thousands of clones, with around 89% occurring once and the leading ten covering approximately 1.6%. These receptors have no known antigen. The specimen was PBMCs, collected from a glioma patient whose treatment included an IDH1 peptide vaccine. These receptors originate from a man aged 35 to 55 with glioma.

The chain has TRBV28 and TRBJ1-2; D remains unclear. The CDR3 covers 12 residues. V was cut by 7 bases and J by 4 bases, with 10 bases left in between. Germline lookup yields CDR1 MDHEN and CDR2 SYDVKM. For the CDR3, the DNA is TGTGCCAGCACGCCGCTTGGCTATGGCTACACCTTC. Its protein product is CASTPLGYGYTF.

V is TRBV10-3 and J is TRBJ2-3, with TRBD2 identical over 9 bases. The CDR3 contains 16 residues. Losses at the gene ends were 5 bases for V and 2 bases for J; bases not matched to a gene: 8. The germline V gene encodes CDR1 ENHRY and CDR2 SYGVKD. The CDR3 nucleotides read TGTGCCATCAGTAGGTTAGCGGGAGATGTCACAGATACGCAGTATTTT. This translates into CAISRLAGDVTDTQYF.

Here the CDR3 reads CASSPKETQYF. The CDR3 DNA is TGTGCCAGCAGCCCGAAAGAGACCCAGTACTTC. The chain uses TRBV7-2 and TRBJ2-5; no clear D. The CDR3 extends over 11 amino acids. Trimming shortened V by 5 bases and J by 3 bases, and 4 bases separated the two germline ends. CDR1 is SGHTA and CDR2 is FQGNSA in the germline V gene.

The J gene is TRBJ2-3, the V gene TRBV10-3; the match to TRBD1 covers 7 bases. J lost 6 bases, V lost 7 bases, and 13 bases had no gene match. CDR1 is ENHRY and CDR2 is SYGVKD in the germline V gene. The CDR3 is 15 amino acids. The CDR3 here is CAITPRQGRQDTQYF. In DNA form, the CDR3 reads TGTGCCATCACCCCTAGACAGGGCCGTCAGGATACGCAGTATTTT.